Below, one T cell receptor (beta chain) is given with its context. V shed 2 bases and J shed 4 bases, with 9 bases lying between them. The V gene's germline CDR1 is SGHRS and CDR2 YFSETQ. The length of the CDR3 is 13 residues. Treatment described: oral pan-JAK inhibitor, 5-10 mg twice daily. Investigators sorted PBMCs to obtain both CD4+ and CD8+ T cells. The data derive from a study of CD8+ T cells in alopecia areata. As the sequencing template, cDNA was produced by extracting RNA and reverse transcribing it. Some clones are missing from TCRdb's copy, which holds only in-frame ones; the method was immunoSEQ multiplex PCR. The repertoire includes 100,000 to 140,000 clones, 65% to 85% of them detected once, and 20% to 25% sits in the top ten.

Sequencing was performed on CD8+ T cells sorted from blood, taken at week 24, from a patient treated with tofacitinib. The chain recombines TRBV5-1 with TRBJ1-1; D not resolved. The sequence was obtained from a human donor with alopecia areata. DNA for the CDR3: TGCGCCAGCAGCTTTGACCGCAGCACTGAAGCTTTCTTT. Its protein product is CASSFDRSTEAFF.